The source of this T cell receptor (beta chain) is a study of OX40 agonist ivuxolimab in advanced cancers. Study context: Dose-escalation patients' cancers were hepatocellular carcinoma, melanoma, renal cell or head and neck cancer.

Sequencing was performed with immunoSEQ multiplex PCR; in TCRdb, only in-frame clones are kept and a portion is missing. The sample records about 80,000 clones, around 92% being singletons. Blood samples were obtained at baseline, cycle 4 day 1, and cycle 7 day 1. This clonotype originated in an adult with an advanced solid tumor such as melanoma, head and neck, liver or kidney cancer. The sample consisted of CD4+ or CD8+ T cells sorted from blood, taken in a trial of the OX40 agonist ivuxolimab.

In nucleotides, the CDR3 is TGTGCCAGCAGTCTAGGGGGTTGGAATCAGCCCCAGCATTTT. It is translated as CASSLGGWNQPQHF. The chain carries TRBV27 and TRBJ1-5, with a tentative D call TRBD1 (6 bases). The CDR3 runs 14 residues. Trimming shortened V by 5 bases and J by 4 bases, and 12 bases separated the two germline ends. The germline V gene encodes CDR1 MNHEY and CDR2 SMNVEV (reference sequence).